This T cell receptor (beta chain) was sequenced for a study of vaccination and CD4 T cells after COVID-19. Overall study findings and caveats: Among reactive clones from convalescent patients, a median approximately 86% appeared only post-vaccination.

CDR1 is SGHTA and CDR2 is FQGNSA in the germline V gene. CDR3 length: 16 amino acids. Trimming left V 5 bases short and J 1 base short, with 17 bases between. Notes on this clonotype: Antigen: not known.

Cultured CD4+ T cell DNA was sequenced using the Oncomine TCR Beta short-read assay. TCRdb fed the PCR reads into MiXCR, producing one record per CDR3 protein. Of 20,000 to 25,000 distinct CDR3 sequences in the sample, over 60% were seen once. Sample treatment: roughly 11-day PBMC culture with coronavirus spike peptide pools or control peptides (ViraFEST assay). This receptor was taken from a human donor who received a COVID-19 vaccine. The sample in question was CD4+ T cells from blood, cultured in vitro, obtained after SARS-CoV-2 vaccination. The chain combines TRBV7-2 with TRBJ1-1; D possibly corresponds to TRBD1 (5 bases). CDR3 protein: CASSPGGGLGNTEAFF. The CDR3 nucleotides read TGTGCCAGCAGCCCGGGGGGAGGATTGGGGAACACTGAAGCTTTCTTT.